Below are 27 T cell receptor beta chains sequenced from a single sample in a study of T cell repertoires in cytomegalovirus infection. TCRdb used MiXCR to reprocess the reads, holding one entry per CDR3 protein. The sample lists under 500,000 distinct CDR3 sequences; roughly 46% were seen once. The antigens these receptors bind are not known. The source was cultured PBMCs, collected from culture after CMV antigen stimulation. These receptors were collected from a human donor in good health (CMV status not recorded). Some clones in this sample may be carry-over from other donors' samples.

This clonotype occurred a few times. This chain connects TRBV4-1 to TRBJ2-1, with D possibly TRBD2 on 6 matching bases. The CDR3 sequence is 17 residues long. V was trimmed by 0 bases and J by 0 bases, leaving 12 bases between them. Germline V gene sequence: CDR1 MGHRA, CDR2 YSYEKL. CDR3 coding DNA: TGCGCCAGCAGCCAAGATGAAGGGACTTCCTCCTACAATGAGCAGTTCTTC. Translating gives CASSQDEGTSSYNEQFF.

V usage is TRBV20-1 and J usage is TRBJ1-2; weak D call: TRBD1 (6 bases). This CDR3 region has 12 residues. V was trimmed by 4 bases and J by 4 bases, leaving 10 bases between them. CDR1 is DFQATT and CDR2 is SNEGSKA in the germline V gene (reference sequence). The DNA of the CDR3 is TGCAGTGCTACAGGGGATTCCTATGGCTACACCTTC. As protein: CSATGDSYGYTF.

This clonotype was observed a handful of times. This chain uses TRBV12-3 or TRBV12-4 with TRBJ1-4; a weak D match, TRBD1 (6 bases). This CDR3 is 14 amino acids long. The V gene lost 5 bases and the J gene lost 4 bases, with 11 bases spanning the gap. The CDR3: CASSRDTVNEKLFF. Here the CDR3 DNA reads TGTGCCAGCAGTCGGGACACTGTTAATGAAAAACTGTTTTTT.

The chain is built from TRBV14 and TRBJ2-3; 9 bases map to TRBD2. CDR3 length: 17 residues. The trim removed 1 base at V and 1 base at J, leaving 6 bases unmatched. Germline CDR1 SGHDN, CDR2 FVKESK. The chain's CDR3 is CASSQGLAGRRTDTQYF. The CDR3 DNA is TGTGCCAGCAGCCAAGGGCTAGCGGGGAGACGCACAGATACGCAGTATTTT.

The gene calls are TRBV20-1 and TRBJ2-5; 7 bases line up with TRBD1. V lost 5 bases, J lost 2 bases, and 11 bases stayed unmatched. This CDR3 has 15 amino acids. Looked up from germline, CDR1 is DFQATT and CDR2 is SNEGSKA (reference sequence). In DNA form, the CDR3 reads TGCAGTGCTTCCCCCGGACAGGAACCACAAGAGACCCAGTACTTC. It specifies CSASPGQEPQETQYF.

The V and J genes are TRBV12-3 or TRBV12-4 and TRBJ1-2; D is undetermined. The CDR3 sequence is 13 residues long. Between the trimmed V and J ends, which lost 6 bases and 2 bases, there was a span of 10 bases. Here the CDR3 DNA reads TGTGCCAGCAGCAGTTACGGGAACTATGGCTACACCTTC. Its translation: CASSSYGNYGYTF.

V and J are TRBV4-1 and TRBJ2-4; D might be TRBD1 or TRBD2, each matching 5 bases. The V gene lost 6 bases and the J gene lost 3 bases, with 18 bases spanning the gap. This CDR3 is 16 amino acids long. Germline values: CDR1 MGHRA, CDR2 YSYEKL. CDR3 DNA sequence: TGCGCCAGCAGTCCTAATTGGGGACCGGGCAAAAACATTCAGTACTTC. This translates into CASSPNWGPGKNIQYF.

The sample holds one count of this clonotype. V gene TRBV5-4 combines with J gene TRBJ2-5, with D possibly matching TRBD2 (5 bases). Germline lookup yields CDR1 SGHNT and CDR2 YYREEE (reference sequence). This CDR3 region has 13 residues. V dropped 5 bases and J dropped 5 bases, with 13 bases sitting between them. Here the CDR3 DNA reads TGTGCCAGCAGTGACCTGGGCGGGGAGACCCAGTACTTC. Protein: CASSDLGGETQYF. The full variable domain, rest sourced from reference TRBV5-4 and TRBJ2-5, is ETGVTQSPTHLIKTRGQQVTLRCSSQSGHNTVSWYQQALGQGPQFIFQYYREEENGRGNFPPRFSGLQFPNYSSELNVNALELDDSALYLCASSDLGGETQYFGPGTRLLVL.

This clonotype appeared a few times. The CDR3 spells CASSLGVEMQETQYF. For the CDR3, the DNA is TGTGCCAGCAGCTTAGGCGTTGAAATGCAAGAGACCCAGTACTTC. The chain is built from TRBV7-6 and TRBJ2-5, with no clear D. Between the trimmed V and J ends, which lost 1 base and 2 bases, there was a span of 11 bases. The germline V gene encodes CDR1 SGHVS and CDR2 FNYEAQ. This CDR3 region has 15 residues.

This clonotype was observed at least ten times. V is TRBV7-6 and J is TRBJ1-6; D is ambiguous. The germline V gene encodes CDR1 SGHVS and CDR2 FNYEAQ. This CDR3 has 13 amino acids. Deletions cut 5 bases from V and 10 bases from J, with 12 bases between. The CDR3 nucleotides read TGTGCCAGCAGCGCCGGCGGTACGTCACCCCTCCACTTT. Its protein is CASSAGGTSPLHF.

This clonotype turned up a few times. The V and J genes are TRBV7-2 and TRBJ2-3; 9 positions agree with TRBD1. CDR1 and CDR2 from the germline V gene are SGHTA and FQGNSA. V shed 5 bases, J shed 8 bases, and the junction held 11 bases outside the gene matches. CDR3 length: 15 amino acids. The CDR3 sequence is CASSPQTGGSGTQYF. The CDR3 nucleotides read TGTGCCAGCAGCCCGCAGACAGGGGGGAGCGGTACGCAGTATTTT.

This clonotype has only a few counts. The chain has TRBV7-2 and TRBJ2-1, with TRBD2 identical over 8 bases. Germline CDR1 SGHTA, CDR2 FQGNSA. This CDR3 has 14 amino acids. V lost 8 bases, J lost 7 bases, and 10 bases stayed unmatched. CDR3 loop: CASRGTRALNEQFF. DNA for the CDR3: TGTGCCAGCCGCGGGACTAGAGCCCTTAATGAGCAGTTCTTC.

The rearrangement joins TRBV10-3 to TRBJ2-3; either TRBD1 or TRBD2 may supply D (5 bases each). The CDR3 covers 14 residues. From germline, CDR1 is ENHRY and CDR2 SYGVKD. The ends were cut back, 3 bases at V and 4 bases at J, with 11 bases in the middle. The CDR3 protein is CAISDRAGSDTQYF. The CDR3 DNA follows: TGTGCCATCAGTGACAGGGCGGGCTCAGATACGCAGTATTTT.

The V gene is TRBV7-2, the J gene TRBJ2-3; D possibly uses TRBD1 or TRBD2 (5 bases each). This CDR3 is built from 14 residues. Germline CDR1 SGHTA, CDR2 FQGNSA. V lost 3 bases to trimming and J lost 5 bases, with 12 bases between them. The CDR3 coding sequence is TGTGCCAGCAGCTTTGGGCAGAGGGGAGATACGCAGTATTTT. Translation: CASSFGQRGDTQYF.

The chain uses TRBV6-2 or TRBV6-3 and TRBJ2-5; D ambiguous. The CDR3 is made up of 12 amino acids. The germline V and J ends were trimmed by 4 bases and 6 bases, with 9 bases remaining between them. Germline assignment: CDR1 MNHEY and CDR2 SVGEGT. The CDR3 DNA is TGTGCCAGCAGTTCCGAAGCGAAGACCCAGTACTTC. Translation: CASSSEAKTQYF.

V and J are TRBV5-4 and TRBJ2-3; D possibly uses TRBD1 or TRBD2 (5 bases each). This CDR3 is built from 15 residues. Germline assignment: CDR1 SGHNT and CDR2 YYREEE (reference sequence). The V and J ends lost 4 bases and 4 bases respectively, with 16 bases between them. The CDR3 spells CASSPPSQGADTQYF. CDR3 nucleotides: TGTGCCAGCAGCCCCCCATCGCAGGGAGCAGATACGCAGTATTTT.

V gene TRBV12-3 or TRBV12-4 combines with J gene TRBJ1-1; D is unresolved. This CDR3 spans 15 amino acids. Trimming removed 7 bases from V and 4 bases from J, with 19 bases in between. The CDR3 spells CASTPSTSRTTEAFF. The CDR3 DNA is TGTGCCAGCACCCCCAGTACGAGCAGGACCACTGAAGCTTTCTTT.

The chain uses TRBV20-1 and TRBJ1-2; a possible D gene is TRBD1 (5 bases). V lost 4 bases and J 5 bases, leaving 14 bases between the germline ends. This CDR3 is 13 amino acids long. CDR1 is DFQATT and CDR2 is SNEGSKA in the germline V gene (reference sequence). The CDR3 here is CSAKSTARYGYTF. The CDR3 bases are TGCAGTGCTAAATCGACAGCCAGGTATGGCTACACCTTC.

This chain uses TRBV7-6 with TRBJ2-2; no definite D call. This CDR3 region has 15 residues. Trimming took off 2 bases at V and 3 bases at J, with 10 bases between the two ends. Germline CDR1 reads SGHVS; CDR2 reads FNYEAQ. CDR3 sequence reads: CASSLKWSDTGELFF. In nucleotides, the CDR3 is TGTGCCAGCAGCTTAAAGTGGTCGGACACCGGGGAGCTGTTTTTT.

The chain joins TRBV12-3 or TRBV12-4 to TRBJ1-1, with a tentative D call TRBD1 (6 bases). Trimming left V 2 bases short and J 6 bases short, with 19 bases between. The CDR3 is made up of 16 amino acids. The CDR3 DNA reads as TGTGCCAGCAGTTTACGGTCAGGGGCCGCCAACTCTGAAGCTTTCTTT. This gives the protein CASSLRSGAANSEAFF.

The rearrangement uses TRBV28 and TRBJ1-5; D is possibly TRBD1 (5 bases). V dropped 4 bases and J dropped 10 bases, with 11 bases sitting between them. The germline CDR1 and CDR2 sequences are MDHEN and SYDVKM. The CDR3 totals 12 residues. The CDR3 sequence is CASSSPGFPQHF. In DNA form, the CDR3 reads TGTGCCAGCAGTTCCCCAGGGTTTCCCCAGCATTTT. Supplemented by reference TRBV28 and TRBJ1-5, the full variable domain reads DVKVTQSSRYLVKRTGEKVFLECVQDMDHENMFWYRQDPGLGLRLIYFSYDVKMKEKGDIPEGYSVSREKKERFSLILESASTNQTSMYLCASSSPGFPQHFGDGTRLSIL.

This clonotype was counted between two and nine times. The chain uses TRBV28 and TRBJ2-7; possible D gene TRBD1, 6 bases. CDR3 length: 14 residues. The V end lost 7 bases, the J end lost 2 bases, and 15 bases lay between the germline ends. CDR1 is MDHEN and CDR2 is SYDVKM in the germline V gene. The CDR3 nucleotides read TGTGCCAGCAAGCACCAGGGGACAACCTACGAGCAGTACTTC. Protein: CASKHQGTTYEQYF.

The chain combines TRBV19 with TRBJ1-5, with D uncertain. Per germline, CDR1 LNHDA and CDR2 SQIVND (reference sequence). This CDR3 spans 14 amino acids. V lost 3 bases to trimming and J lost 9 bases, with 15 bases between them. CDR3 amino acids: CASSIKPLSGPQHF. CDR3 DNA sequence: TGTGCCAGTAGTATTAAACCGCTCTCGGGGCCCCAGCATTTT.

V gene TRBV11-2 combines with J gene TRBJ2-2; weak D call: TRBD1 (7 bases). Germline CDR1 SGHAT, CDR2 FQNNGV. This CDR3 spans 14 amino acids. With 1 base removed from V and 7 bases from J, the gap between germline ends came to 10 bases. The CDR3 reads CASSLAGGGGELFF. As DNA, the CDR3 is TGTGCCAGCAGCTTAGCAGGGGGAGGCGGGGAGCTGTTTTTT.

This chain links TRBV12-3 or TRBV12-4 with TRBJ1-3, with D possibly matching TRBD1 (6 bases). The CDR3 is 14 residues long. V was clipped by 6 bases and J by 2 bases, with 11 bases between them. CDR3 coding DNA: TGTGCCAGCAGCTCCCAGGGGACTGGAAACACCATATATTTT. Its translation: CASSSQGTGNTIYF.

The CDR3 DNA reads as TGTGCCAGCAGGACAGGGTCCCTAGGAGAAGCTTTCTTT. This translates into CASRTGSLGEAFF. This chain connects TRBV6-2 or TRBV6-3 to TRBJ1-1; 7 bases align to TRBD1. This CDR3 has 13 residues. With 6 bases clipped from V and 8 bases from J, the junction kept 9 bases outside the gene matches. Germline V gene sequence: CDR1 MNHEY, CDR2 SVGEGT.

The rearrangement joins TRBV5-4 to TRBJ2-3; 9 nucleotides agree with TRBD2. The CDR3 consists of 14 residues. Germline assignment: CDR1 SGHNT and CDR2 YYREEE (reference sequence). Losses at the gene ends were 3 bases for V and 8 bases for J; bases not matched to a gene: 7. The CDR3 region has the DNA TGTGCCAGCAGCTCCTCAGTAGCGGGGGTTACGCAGTATTTT. It codes for CASSSSVAGVTQYF.